A selection of T cell receptor beta chains follows, all from one sample in a study of cytomegalovirus exposure and HLA in healthy donors. The protocol was immunoSEQ multiplex PCR, while the TCRdb copy is restricted to in-frame clones and leaves out a portion. The sample holds 130,000 to 150,000 clones, around 90% seen once. Sequenced sample: PBMCs. These receptors originate from a woman between 18 and 29 years old in good health and CMV-seropositive. Each CDR3 is given with its conserved first and last residue. The order of the fields is V gene, clone size, CDR3 protein. The size field is filled for only some rows; it gives once, few, many or a size class.

v_call: TRBV5-4
clone_size: .
cdr3_aa: CASSLGGVMNTEAFF

v_call: TRBV4-1
clone_size: .
cdr3_aa: CASSLQQGYEQYF

v_call: TRBV7-8
clone_size: .
cdr3_aa: CASSPRRVRDTEAFF

v_call: TRBV30
clone_size: .
cdr3_aa: CAWSPLGSSNQPQHF

v_call: TRBV7-9
clone_size: .
cdr3_aa: CASSPDRGQYF

v_call: TRBV5-4
clone_size: .
cdr3_aa: CASSRTGGERHEQYF

v_call: TRBV6-5
clone_size: .
cdr3_aa: CASSYFSGSHYEQYF

v_call: TRBV7-7
clone_size: .
cdr3_aa: CASSQAGGPDVEQYF

v_call: TRBV7-8
clone_size: .
cdr3_aa: CASSHRDTQETQYF

v_call: TRBV4-1
clone_size: .
cdr3_aa: CASSQSPRGVYEQYF

v_call: TRBV5-1
clone_size: .
cdr3_aa: CASSFYNSGANVLTF

v_call: TRBV4-3
clone_size: once
cdr3_aa: CASSQDRREQYF

v_call: TRBV19
clone_size: .
cdr3_aa: CASSISSGQGSIYEQYF

v_call: TRBV10-3
clone_size: .
cdr3_aa: CAISESKSGTTDTQYF

v_call: TRBV16
clone_size: .
cdr3_aa: CASSEVGDEQFF

v_call: TRBV19
clone_size: once
cdr3_aa: CASSITGQGIHGYTF

v_call: TRBV5-4
clone_size: .
cdr3_aa: CASSLAPGMNGYTF

v_call: TRBV10-3
clone_size: .
cdr3_aa: CAISPGVREKLFF

v_call: TRBV6-1
clone_size: .
cdr3_aa: CASSIRDSTYEQYF

v_call: TRBV7-8
clone_size: .
cdr3_aa: CASSYGLAALQETQYF

v_call: TRBV11-2
clone_size: once
cdr3_aa: CASSSMGQANYGYTF

v_call: TRBV5-4
clone_size: .
cdr3_aa: CASSWELAGGYNEQFF

v_call: TRBV12-5
clone_size: once
cdr3_aa: CASGLVLAGPIRISSTDTQYF

v_call: TRBV18
clone_size: .
cdr3_aa: CASSPRGRAPQETQYF

v_call: TRBV10-3
clone_size: .
cdr3_aa: CAISARDRGFYGYTF

v_call: TRBV2
clone_size: .
cdr3_aa: CASGRTGIGEKLFF

v_call: TRBV18
clone_size: .
cdr3_aa: CASSRDQGSSYEQYF

v_call: TRBV9
clone_size: once
cdr3_aa: CASSVGFAGTSETQYF